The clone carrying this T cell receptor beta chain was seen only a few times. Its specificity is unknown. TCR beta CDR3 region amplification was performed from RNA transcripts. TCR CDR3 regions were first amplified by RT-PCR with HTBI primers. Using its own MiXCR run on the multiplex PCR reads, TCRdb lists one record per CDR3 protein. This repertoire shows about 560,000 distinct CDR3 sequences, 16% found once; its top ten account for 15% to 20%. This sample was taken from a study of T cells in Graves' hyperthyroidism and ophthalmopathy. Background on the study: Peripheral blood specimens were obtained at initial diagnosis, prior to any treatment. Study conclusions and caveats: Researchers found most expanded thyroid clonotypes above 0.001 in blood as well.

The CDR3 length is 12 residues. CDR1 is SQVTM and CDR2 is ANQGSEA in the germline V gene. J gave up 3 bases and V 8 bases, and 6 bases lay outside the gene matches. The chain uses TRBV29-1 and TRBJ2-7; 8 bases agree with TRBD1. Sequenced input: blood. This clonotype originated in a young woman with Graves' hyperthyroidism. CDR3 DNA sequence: TGCAGCACCAGACAGGGGAACTACGAGCAGTACTTC. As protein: CSTRQGNYEQYF.